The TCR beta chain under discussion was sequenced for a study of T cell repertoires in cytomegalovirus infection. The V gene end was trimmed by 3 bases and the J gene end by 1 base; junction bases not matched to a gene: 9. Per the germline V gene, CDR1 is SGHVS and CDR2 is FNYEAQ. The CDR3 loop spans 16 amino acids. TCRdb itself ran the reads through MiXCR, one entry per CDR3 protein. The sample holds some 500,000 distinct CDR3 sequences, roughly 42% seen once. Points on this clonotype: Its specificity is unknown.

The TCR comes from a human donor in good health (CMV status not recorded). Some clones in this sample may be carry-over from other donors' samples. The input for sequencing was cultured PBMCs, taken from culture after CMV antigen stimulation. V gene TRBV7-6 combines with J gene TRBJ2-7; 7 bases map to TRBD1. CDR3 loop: CASSFPDRDGSYEQYF. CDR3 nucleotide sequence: TGTGCCAGCAGCTTTCCCGACAGGGACGGGTCCTACGAGCAGTACTTC.